The T cell receptor (beta chain) described here comes from a study of CD8 T cells in Susac syndrome. The CDR3 runs to 17 residues. V was cut by 3 bases and J by 2 bases, with 19 bases left in between. Each multiple sclerosis control was a treatment-naive patient with relapsing-remitting disease that was either stable or active. TEMRA cells were enriched by FACS, and CD4+ and CD8+ T cells were negatively isolated. This clonotype was counted once. Random hexamers served to reverse transcribe roughly 0.5 to 1 ug RNA. Amplification of TCR beta CDR3 used immunoSEQ multiplex PCR across 54 Vbeta and 13 Jbeta. TCRdb passed the immunoSEQ multiplex PCR reads through MiXCR, listing each CDR3 protein once. Of some 260,000 distinct CDR3 sequences listed, 93% are singletons.

This receptor was taken from a human donor with multiple sclerosis. This chain links TRBV12-3 or TRBV12-4 with TRBJ2-5, with D perhaps matching TRBD1 (8 bases). The specimen was CD4+ T cells from PBMCs. CDR3 DNA sequence: TGTGCCAGCAGTTTGGGGGAGGGTGGGACAGGTCAAGAGACCCAGTACTTC. It encodes CASSLGEGGTGQETQYF.